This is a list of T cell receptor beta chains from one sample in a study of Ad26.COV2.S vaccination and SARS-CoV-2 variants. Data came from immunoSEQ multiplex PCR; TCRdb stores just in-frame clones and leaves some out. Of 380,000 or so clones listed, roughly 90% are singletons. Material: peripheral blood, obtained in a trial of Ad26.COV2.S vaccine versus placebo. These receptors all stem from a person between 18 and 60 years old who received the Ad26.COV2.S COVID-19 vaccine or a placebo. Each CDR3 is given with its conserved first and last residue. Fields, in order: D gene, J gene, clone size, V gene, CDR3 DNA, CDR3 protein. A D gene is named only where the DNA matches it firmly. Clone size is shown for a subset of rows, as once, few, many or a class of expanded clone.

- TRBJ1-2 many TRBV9 TGTGCCAGCAGCGCGGGTCAGGTTTTAAACTATGGCTACACCTTC CASSAGQVLNYGYTF
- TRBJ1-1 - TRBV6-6 TGTGCCAGCAGTTCCTCCAGTTCCACTGAAGCTTTCTTT CASSSSSSTEAFF
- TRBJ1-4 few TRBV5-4 TGTGCCAGCAGCTCCGGAGGATCTGCAACTAATGAAAAACTGTTTTTT CASSSGGSATNEKLFF
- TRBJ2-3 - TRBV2 TGTGCCTCCAGTGAAGGTCCCACAGATACGCAGTATTTT CASSEGPTDTQYF
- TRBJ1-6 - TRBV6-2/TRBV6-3 TGTGCCAGCAGTTACGACGTTTGGGGGTCGGCGAACTTT CASSYDVWGSANF
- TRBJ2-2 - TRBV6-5 TGTGCCAGCAGTTATTCCCGTACCGGGGAGCTGTTTTTT CASSYSRTGELFF
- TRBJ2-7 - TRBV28 TGTGCCAGCAGTTTGGGGCAGGGGCTGACCTACGAGCAGTACTTC CASSLGQGLTYEQYF
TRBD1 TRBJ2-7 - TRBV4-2 TGTGCCAGCAGCCAAGATTTTACGGGGTTAAGGGACAGGGGGGGATACGAGCAGTACTTC CASSQDFTGLRDRGGYEQYF
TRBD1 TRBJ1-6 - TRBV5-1 TGCGCCAGCAGCACCGGACAGGCCGATAATTCACCCCTCCACTTT CASSTGQADNSPLHF
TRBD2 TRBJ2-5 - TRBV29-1 TGCAGCGTTGAATCGACTAGCGGGCAAGAGACCCAGTACTTC CSVESTSGQETQYF
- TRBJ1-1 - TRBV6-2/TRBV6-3 TGTGCCAGCAGTTACTCAGTCAGGGCGGCTTTCTTT CASSYSVRAAFF
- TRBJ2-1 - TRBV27 TGTGCCAGCAGTTTCCGGCGGACCTCCTACAATGAGCAGTTCTTC CASSFRRTSYNEQFF
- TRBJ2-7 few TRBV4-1 TGCGCCAGCAGCCAAGATAGGGGAGGGGGCTCCTACGAGCAGTACTTC CASSQDRGGGSYEQYF
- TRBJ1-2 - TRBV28 TGTGCCAGCAGTTTATCGTTGCGCGGCTACACCTTC CASSLSLRGYTF
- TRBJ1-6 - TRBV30 TGTGCCTGGAGTGTAATGGACAGAAATTCACCCCTCCACTTT CAWSVMDRNSPLHF
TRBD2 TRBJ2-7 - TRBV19 TGTGCCAGTAGTCCCTGGGCCGGGAGGACCTCCTACGAGCAGTACTTC CASSPWAGRTSYEQYF
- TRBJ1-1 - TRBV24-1 TGTGCCACCAGTGACCTGTACGAGACAGCTTTCTTT CATSDLYETAFF
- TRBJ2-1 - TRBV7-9 TGTGCCAGCAGCTTAGCGAGGGCAGGGGATTGGTACAATGAGCAGTTCTTC CASSLARAGDWYNEQFF
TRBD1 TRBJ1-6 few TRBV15 TGTGCCACCAGCAGGGGACAGACTAATTCACCCCTCCACTTT CATSRGQTNSPLHF
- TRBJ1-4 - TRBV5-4 TGTGCCAGCAGCTTACAGGGTCGTCGGGAAAAACTGTTTTTT CASSLQGRREKLFF
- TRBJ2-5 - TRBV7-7 TGTGCTAGCAGCTTAAGTCAGCAAGAGACCCAGTACTTC CASSLSQQETQYF
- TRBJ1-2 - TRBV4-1 TGCGCCAGCAGCCAAGTGGGTCAGGGAGATGGCTACACCTTC CASSQVGQGDGYTF
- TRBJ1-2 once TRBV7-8 TGTGCCAGCGCCAGAGCAGGGGCGGATGGCTACACCTTC CASARAGADGYTF
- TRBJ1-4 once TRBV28 TGTGCCAGCAGTTTAAAGGCAGGGGTGAAATTTGCAACTAATGAAAAACTGTTTTTT CASSLKAGVKFATNEKLFF